This TCR beta chain was recovered during a study of preoperative IRX-2 immunotherapy in early breast cancer. This clone was seen more than once but under ten times. Libraries were prepared by immunoSEQ multiplex PCR; TCRdb keeps only in-frame clonotypes and omits some of them. The data hold 25,000 to 30,000 clones, with 85% to 90% observed a single time. Germline V gives CDR1 SQVTM, CDR2 ANQGSEA. There are 16 residues in the CDR3. V was shortened by 4 bases and J by 9 bases, with 25 bases between the two germline ends. Treatment of the sample: preoperative locoregional IRX-2 cytokine immunotherapy. Patients received preoperative, locoregional IRX-2 cytokine immunotherapy in a phase Ib study.

The sample was collected from a patient treated with IRX-2 immunotherapy. The chain is built from TRBV29-1 and TRBJ2-1; either TRBD1 or TRBD2 may fit D (7 bases each). The sequence was collected from a human donor with breast cancer. The CDR3 protein is CSVGGEWGGGPGEQFF. The CDR3 region has the DNA TGCAGCGTTGGGGGGGAGTGGGGAGGGGGCCCTGGTGAGCAGTTCTTC.